Listed below are T cell receptor beta chains from one sample, sequenced in a study of cytomegalovirus exposure and HLA in healthy donors. Sequenced by immunoSEQ multiplex PCR; TCRdb stores in-frame clones only, minus some. The sample carries about 200,000 clones, about 80% recorded once. The source material was PBMCs. These receptors were obtained from a woman aged 25 to 39 in good health and CMV-seropositive. Both conserved end residues are part of each CDR3. A D gene is named only where the DNA matches it firmly. Some rows mark clone size as missing; the rest say once, few, many or name a class of expanded clone.

abundance | j_gene | v_gene | d_gene | CDR3nt | CDR3aa
few | TRBJ1-1 | TRBV28 | - | TGTGCCAGCGGAGGACAGACCCTAATGAACACTGAAGCTTTCTTT | CASGGQTLMNTEAFF
few | TRBJ1-1 | TRBV30 | - | TGTGCCTGGAGTTCGGGGACTGAAGCTTTCTTT | CAWSSGTEAFF
once | TRBJ2-7 | TRBV28 | TRBD1 | TGTGCCAGCAGCCCACCGGGACAGAACTACGAGCAGTACTTC | CASSPPGQNYEQYF
- | TRBJ2-7 | TRBV27 | - | TGTGCCAGCAGTTTAAGGCAGGCCTACGAGCAGTACTTC | CASSLRQAYEQYF
- | TRBJ2-2 | TRBV27 | - | TGTGCCAGCAGTAACAGGGTCGGTCCGAACACCGGGGAGCTGTTTTTT | CASSNRVGPNTGELFF
- | TRBJ2-3 | TRBV27 | TRBD2 | TGTGCCAGCAGTTTGCGGGGGGGCATCACAGATACGCAGTACTTT | CASSLRGGITDTQYF
- | TRBJ2-7 | TRBV6-6 | - | TGTGCCAGCGGTTTGCCGGGGGAGCAGTACTTC | CASGLPGEQYF
- | TRBJ2-7 | TRBV20-1 | - | TGCAGTGCCGCCCAGGGCCACGAGCAGTACTTC | CSAAQGHEQYF
- | TRBJ2-1 | TRBV4-1 | TRBD1 | TGCGCCAGCAGAACTACGACAGGGGGGTCCTACAATGAGCAGTTCTTC | CASRTTTGGSYNEQFF
- | TRBJ2-7 | TRBV27 | - | TGTGCCAGCAGTTTTAAATGGGGCCAACAGTACTTC | CASSFKWGQQYF
few | TRBJ2-1 | TRBV2 | TRBD1 | TGTGCCAGCACCCCACAGGGGTTCAGGAATGAGCAGTTCTTC | CASTPQGFRNEQFF
- | TRBJ1-4 | TRBV18 | - | TGTGCCAGCTCCCCTGATACCGGTGGAGATGAAAAACTGTTTTTT | CASSPDTGGDEKLFF
few | TRBJ2-3 | TRBV28 | TRBD1 | TGTGCCAGCAATCCCGGGACAGGTGAAGATACGCAGTATTTT | CASNPGTGEDTQYF
- | TRBJ1-1 | TRBV20-1 | TRBD1 | TGCAGTGCCAGGGGGTACACTGAAGCTTTCTTT | CSARGYTEAFF